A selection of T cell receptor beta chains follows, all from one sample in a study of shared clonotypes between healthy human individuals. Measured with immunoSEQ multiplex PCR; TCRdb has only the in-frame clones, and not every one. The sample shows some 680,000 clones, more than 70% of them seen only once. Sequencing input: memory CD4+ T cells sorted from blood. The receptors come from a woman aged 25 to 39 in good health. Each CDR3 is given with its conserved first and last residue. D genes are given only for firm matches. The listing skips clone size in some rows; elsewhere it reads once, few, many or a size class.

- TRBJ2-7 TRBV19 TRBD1 CASSIQTGAYEQYF TGTGCCAGTAGTATACAAACAGGGGCCTACGAGCAGTACTTC
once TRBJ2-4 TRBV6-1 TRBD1 CASSVDRAAKNIQYF TGTGCCAGCAGTGTAGACAGGGCGGCCAAAAACATTCAGTACTTC
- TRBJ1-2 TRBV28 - CASTPGADGYGYTF TGTGCCAGCACCCCAGGGGCGGACGGCTATGGCTACACCTTC
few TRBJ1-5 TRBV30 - CAWSPGSYQPQHF TGTGCCTGGAGTCCGGGGTCTTATCAGCCCCAGCATTTT
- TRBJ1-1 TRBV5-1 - CASSFNQGGVTEAFF TGCGCCAGCAGCTTTAACCAGGGTGGGGTCACTGAAGCTTTCTTT
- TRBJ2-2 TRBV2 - CASPRPGDPTGELFF TGTGCCAGCCCCCGCCCGGGGGACCCCACCGGGGAGCTGTTTTTT
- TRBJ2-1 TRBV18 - CASSANEQFF TGTGCCAGCTCAGCCAATGAGCAGTTCTTC
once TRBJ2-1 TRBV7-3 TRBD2 CASSLNLAGYYNEQFF TGTGCCAGCAGCTTAAATCTAGCGGGTTACTACAATGAGCAGTTCTTC
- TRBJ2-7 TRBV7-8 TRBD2 CASSLAGGPYEQYF TGTGCCAGCAGCTTAGCGGGAGGGCCCTACGAGCAGTACTTC
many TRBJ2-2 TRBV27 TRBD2 CASSKGLAGVGGELFF TGTGCCAGCAGTAAGGGACTAGCGGGAGTGGGCGGGGAGCTGTTTTTT
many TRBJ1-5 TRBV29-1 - CSVERSFSNQPQHF TGCAGCGTTGAACGGAGTTTTAGCAATCAGCCCCAGCATTTT
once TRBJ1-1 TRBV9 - CASSVGKLNTEAFF TGTGCCAGCAGCGTGGGTAAATTGAACACTGAAGCTTTCTTT
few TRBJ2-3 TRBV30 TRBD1 CAWSPGQASGQYF TGTGCCTGGAGTCCTGGACAGGCAAGTGGGCAGTATTTT
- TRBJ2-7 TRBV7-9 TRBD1 CASSYYRGPVYEQYF TGTGCCAGCAGCTATTACAGGGGGCCGGTCTACGAGCAGTACTTC
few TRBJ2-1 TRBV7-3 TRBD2 CASSLSGSYNEQFF TGTGCCAGCAGCTTAAGCGGGAGCTACAATGAGCAGTTCTTC
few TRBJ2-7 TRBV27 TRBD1 CASSPGQGIDEQYF TGTGCCAGCAGTCCAGGACAGGGGATCGACGAGCAGTACTTC
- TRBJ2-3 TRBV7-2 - CASSLVSQPTDTQYF TGTGCCAGCAGCTTAGTGAGCCAGCCCACAGATACGCAGTATTTT
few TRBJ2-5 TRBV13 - CASSLNEIQETQYF TGTGCCAGCAGCTTGAACGAGATTCAAGAGACCCAGTACTTC
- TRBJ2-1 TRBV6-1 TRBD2 CASSEAGGPSEQFF TGTGCCAGCAGTGAAGCGGGAGGGCCTAGTGAGCAGTTCTTC
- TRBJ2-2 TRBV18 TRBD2 CASSPVGLAGAPGELFF TGTGCCAGCTCACCAGTCGGTCTAGCGGGAGCGCCCGGGGAGCTGTTTTTT
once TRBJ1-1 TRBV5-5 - CASNIYRPGGNTEAFF TGTGCCAGCAACATCTACCGCCCGGGGGGGAACACTGAAGCTTTCTTT
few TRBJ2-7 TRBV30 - CAWRGGTYYEQYF TGTGCCTGGAGGGGCGGGACCTACTACGAGCAGTACTTC
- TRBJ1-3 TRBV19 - CASSRRRSVSGNTIYF TGTGCCAGTAGTCGACGGCGCTCAGTCTCTGGAAACACCATATATTTT
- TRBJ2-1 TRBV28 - CASTYSSPYNEQFF TGTGCCAGCACTTACTCCTCCCCCTACAATGAGCAGTTCTTC
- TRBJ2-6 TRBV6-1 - CASRRLFSGANVLTF TGTGCCAGCAGGAGACTGTTCTCTGGGGCCAACGTCCTGACTTTC
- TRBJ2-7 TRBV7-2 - CASSLAKGPSYEQYF TGTGCCAGCAGCTTAGCGAAAGGTCCCTCCTACGAGCAGTACTTC
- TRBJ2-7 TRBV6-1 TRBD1 CASSDQQGRYEQYF TGTGCCAGCAGTGACCAACAGGGGCGCTACGAGCAGTACTTC
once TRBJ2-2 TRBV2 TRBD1 CATQTGVDTGELFF TGTGCCACCCAAACAGGGGTGGACACCGGGGAGCTGTTTTTT
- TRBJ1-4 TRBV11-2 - CASRSIRDPSEKLFF TGTGCCAGCAGGAGTATTAGAGACCCCTCTGAAAAACTGTTTTTT
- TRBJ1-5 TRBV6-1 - CASSEAQDNQPQHF TGTGCCAGCAGTGAAGCGCAGGACAATCAGCCCCAGCATTTT
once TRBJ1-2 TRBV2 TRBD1 CASRGQGLAGYTF TGTGCCAGCAGGGGACAGGGACTCGCCGGCTACACCTTC
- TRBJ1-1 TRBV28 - CASSLIGARAEAFF TGTGCCAGCAGTTTAATAGGGGCTCGGGCTGAAGCTTTCTTT
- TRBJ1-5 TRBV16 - CASTLSPVGSNQPQHF TGTGCCAGCACCCTAAGCCCTGTCGGCAGCAATCAGCCCCAGCATTTT
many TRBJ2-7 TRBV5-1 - CASSGEYEQYF TGCGCCAGCAGCGGGGAATACGAGCAGTACTTC
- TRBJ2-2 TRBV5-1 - CASSLLLQLNTGELFF TGCGCCAGCAGCTTGTTATTACAGCTGAACACCGGGGAGCTGTTTTTT
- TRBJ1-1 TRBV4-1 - CASSQKRNMNTEAFF TGCGCCAGCAGCCAGAAACGGAACATGAACACTGAAGCTTTCTTT
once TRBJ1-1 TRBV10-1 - CASSEGKARAFF TGCGCCAGCAGTGAGGGGAAGGCTCGCGCTTTCTTT
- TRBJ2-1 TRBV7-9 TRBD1 CASSQLPGQGYEQFF TGTGCCAGCAGCCAACTACCGGGACAGGGCTATGAGCAGTTCTTC
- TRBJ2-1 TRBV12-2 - CASRVVGLAGPYNEQFF TGTGCAAGTCGCGTAGTGGGACTAGCGGGACCCTACAATGAGCAGTTCTTC
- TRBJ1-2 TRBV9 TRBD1 CASSARGYGYTF TGTGCCAGCAGCGCCAGGGGGTATGGCTACACCTTC
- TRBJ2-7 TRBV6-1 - CASAMAPAGAYEQYF TGTGCCAGCGCCATGGCGCCGGCCGGAGCCTACGAGCAGTACTTC
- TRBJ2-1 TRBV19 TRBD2 CASSILPGLAGVEQFF TGTGCCAGTAGTATTCTACCGGGACTAGCGGGAGTTGAGCAGTTCTTC
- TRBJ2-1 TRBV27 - CASSLGRVSYNEQFF TGTGCCAGCAGTTTGGGACGGGTAAGCTACAATGAGCAGTTCTTC
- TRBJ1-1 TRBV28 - CASNEGQNTEAFF TGTGCCAGCAATGAGGGCCAGAACACTGAAGCTTTCTTT
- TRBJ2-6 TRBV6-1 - CASSELRASGANVLTF TGTGCCAGCAGTGAACTGCGGGCCTCTGGGGCCAACGTCCTGACTTTC
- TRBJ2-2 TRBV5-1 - CASSFNTGELFF TGCGCCAGCAGCTTTAACACCGGGGAGCTGTTTTTT
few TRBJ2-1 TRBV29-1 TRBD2 CSVESTSGSRKQFF TGCAGCGTTGAAAGCACTAGCGGGAGTAGGAAGCAGTTCTTC
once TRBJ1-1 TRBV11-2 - CASSLVAAPKAFF TGTGCCAGCAGCTTAGTGGCGGCTCCAAAAGCTTTCTTT
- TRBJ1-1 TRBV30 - CAWSWGAGTEAFF TGTGCCTGGAGTTGGGGCGCGGGCACTGAAGCTTTCTTT
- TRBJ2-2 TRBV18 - CASSPGVANTGELFF TGTGCCAGCTCACCGGGGGTTGCGAACACCGGGGAGCTGTTTTTT